The TCR beta chain described here comes from a study of glioma-infiltrating T cells. Germline values: CDR1 SGHAT, CDR2 FQDESV (reference sequence). CDR3 length equals 18 residues. V lost 5 bases and J lost 0, with 20 bases in between. This clonotype was counted a few times. The iRepertoire nested amplicon-rescue multiplex PCR amplified TCR alpha and beta CDR3s from RNA. TCRdb ran MiXCR on the multiplex PCR reads and lists one entry per CDR3 protein. Of 150,000 to 200,000 distinct CDR3 sequences in the sample, 32% are singletons; the top ten hold 20%. The clonotype originates from a human donor with low-grade glioma or glioblastoma, undergoing nonglioma brain surgery, or in good health (not recorded which). V gene TRBV11-1 combines with J gene TRBJ2-1; TRBD2 might be the D (5 bases). Sequenced: glioma tissue, nonneoplastic brain tissue, or PBMCs (not recorded which). CDR3 residues: CASSGPSAEGSSYNEQFF. In DNA form, the CDR3 reads TGTGCCAGCAGCGGACCCAGTGCCGAGGGAAGCTCCTACAATGAGCAGTTCTTC.